The clone carrying this TCR beta chain was seen a handful of times. This CDR3 is built from 17 residues. V was cut by 6 bases and J by 2 bases, with 17 bases left in between. TCR cDNA was made by 5'RACE template switching, adding a universal primer site and UMIs. TCRdb called the 5' RACE reads again in MiXCR, with one record for every CDR3 protein. The repertoire has about 85,000 distinct CDR3 sequences, 13% of them found once; the top ten carry about 22%. This specimen comes from a study of T cells after yellow fever vaccination. Study-wide background: Each low-cell-number fraction was prepared by means of SMART-Seq v4 Ultra Low Input.

Study outcomes and limitations: The study noted that FACS-sorted repertoires could contain abundant clonotypes contaminating from the bulk population. The study re-detected most primary-vaccination clones after the booster (nearly 97% CD4, almost 90% CD8).

The rearrangement joins TRBV12-3 or TRBV12-4 to TRBJ2-6; D perhaps matches TRBD2 (6 bases). Sequencing was performed on CD8+ T cells not binding an NS4B(214-222) dextramer, sorted from PBMCs, taken approximately 20 days after the first yellow fever vaccination. The TCR was taken from a man aged 18 to 29 who received the YFV17D yellow fever vaccine. CDR3 sequence: CASRGGRGRTGANVLTF. The CDR3 nucleotides read TGTGCCAGCAGGGGGGGAAGGGGACGGACTGGGGCCAACGTCCTGACTTTC.